The rows below give T cell receptor beta chains drawn from one sample of a study of blood T cell repertoires in COVID-19. TCRdb keeps only in-frame clones here, not all; method: immunoSEQ multiplex PCR. The sample has roughly 260,000 clones, 80% to 90% seen once. The sample was PBMCs or T cells enriched from blood (not recorded which). The receptors derive from a young woman with acute COVID-19. Both conserved end residues are part of each CDR3. The order of the fields is J gene, D gene, clone size, V gene, CDR3 DNA, CDR3 protein. The D gene is left open where the match is weak. Rows give clone size only sometimes, using once, few, many, or a class for an expanded clone.

J: TRBJ2-5
D: -
size: -
V: TRBV5-6
DNA: TGTGCCAGCAGCCCCCAAGGAGGGGGGGGACAAGAGACCCAGTACTTC
CDR3: CASSPQGGGGQETQYF

J: TRBJ2-6
D: -
size: -
V: TRBV7-9
DNA: TGTGCCACCTCTCAAACTTACTCTGGGGCCAACGTCCTGACTTTC
CDR3: CATSQTYSGANVLTF

J: TRBJ2-6
D: -
size: -
V: TRBV6-5
DNA: TGTGCCACCGGACAGCTGCCCTGGGGTGCCAACGTCCTGACTTTC
CDR3: CATGQLPWGANVLTF

J: TRBJ2-1
D: TRBD2
size: -
V: TRBV7-9
DNA: TGTGCCAGCAGCCTGGGAGCGGGGGACTACAATGAGCAGTTCTTC
CDR3: CASSLGAGDYNEQFF

J: TRBJ1-1
D: TRBD1
size: -
V: TRBV4-3
DNA: TGCGCCAGCAGCCAACAGGGGGCTGATGAAGCTTTCTTT
CDR3: CASSQQGADEAFF

J: TRBJ1-1
D: -
size: -
V: TRBV29-1
DNA: TGCAGCGAACAGGGTACGGTCACTGAAGCTTTCTTT
CDR3: CSEQGTVTEAFF

J: TRBJ2-1
D: TRBD1
size: -
V: TRBV4-1
DNA: TGCGCCAGCAGCAGACTTTTACAGGGGAGCCGGGACAATGAGCAGTTCTTC
CDR3: CASSRLLQGSRDNEQFF

J: TRBJ1-3
D: -
size: -
V: TRBV7-2
DNA: TGTGCCAGCAGCTTAGAAATCCCTGGTCCAGGGGTCGGAAACACCATATATTTT
CDR3: CASSLEIPGPGVGNTIYF

J: TRBJ2-2
D: TRBD1
size: -
V: TRBV5-4
DNA: TGTGCCAGCTCCTCGGGACAGGGGGTCACCGGGGAGCTGTTTTTT
CDR3: CASSSGQGVTGELFF

J: TRBJ1-5
D: TRBD1
size: -
V: TRBV30
DNA: TGTGCCTGGAGTGTCGGACAGGGAGGGAGCAATCAGCCCCAGCATTTT
CDR3: CAWSVGQGGSNQPQHF

J: TRBJ2-3
D: TRBD1
size: -
V: TRBV7-2
DNA: TGTGCCAGCAGCCCCCAGGGGGCACCCCCCGATACGCAGTATTTT
CDR3: CASSPQGAPPDTQYF

J: TRBJ1-5
D: -
size: -
V: TRBV6-5
DNA: TGTGCCAGCAGGAGGGACCTGACAGGAGATCAGCCCCAGCATTTT
CDR3: CASRRDLTGDQPQHF

J: TRBJ2-7
D: -
size: -
V: TRBV3-1/TRBV3-2
DNA: TGTGCCAGCAGCCAAGATCGGTTCTCCTACGAGCAGTACTTC
CDR3: CASSQDRFSYEQYF

J: TRBJ1-6
D: -
size: -
V: TRBV7-8
DNA: TGTGCCAGCAGCTCCAGGGACTCCTATAATTCACCCCTCCACTTT
CDR3: CASSSRDSYNSPLHF

J: TRBJ2-7
D: TRBD1
size: -
V: TRBV7-9
DNA: TGTGCCAGCAGCCCCAGGGGGTATGACTCCTACGAGCAGTACTTC
CDR3: CASSPRGYDSYEQYF

J: TRBJ2-7
D: TRBD1
size: -
V: TRBV5-4
DNA: TGTGCCAGCAGCTGGACAGGGTGGGGCTCCTCCTACGAGCAGTACTTC
CDR3: CASSWTGWGSSYEQYF

J: TRBJ2-7
D: TRBD2
size: -
V: TRBV7-2
DNA: TGTGCCAGCAGCAAAAGCGGGGGCGACGAGCAGTACTTC
CDR3: CASSKSGGDEQYF

J: TRBJ2-7
D: -
size: -
V: TRBV10-2
DNA: TGCGCCAGCATCGAGGAGGGCAGAACTACCTACGAGCAGTACTTC
CDR3: CASIEEGRTTYEQYF

J: TRBJ1-2
D: -
size: -
V: TRBV19
DNA: TGTGCCAGCCGCAGGGGCCTCGAGGACTATGGCTACACCTTC
CDR3: CASRRGLEDYGYTF

J: TRBJ1-2
D: TRBD1
size: -
V: TRBV12-5
DNA: TGTGCTAGTGGTTCCACCCTCGACAGGGGGGATGGCTACACCTTC
CDR3: CASGSTLDRGDGYTF

J: TRBJ1-5
D: -
size: -
V: TRBV2
DNA: TGTGCCGGGGGGATTTGGCGGAATCAGCCCCAGCATTTT
CDR3: CAGGIWRNQPQHF

J: TRBJ1-1
D: TRBD1
size: once
V: TRBV5-1
DNA: TGCGCCAGCAGCCCCCAACGGGGGACAGGGCGGGTTGGAGCTTTCTTT
CDR3: CASSPQRGTGRVGAFF

J: TRBJ2-1
D: TRBD2
size: -
V: TRBV15
DNA: TGTGCCACCAGCAGAGAAGGGGCAGGGACTAGCGGGGGGGCCAGCAATGAGCAGTTCTTC
CDR3: CATSREGAGTSGGASNEQFF

J: TRBJ1-1
D: -
size: -
V: TRBV29-1
DNA: TGCAGCGTGGCCTCTGGGAACACTGAAGCTTTCTTT
CDR3: CSVASGNTEAFF

J: TRBJ1-1
D: TRBD1
size: -
V: TRBV27
DNA: TGTGCCAGCAGTCCCGCGGACAGGGGGTACGACACTGAAGCTTTCTTT
CDR3: CASSPADRGYDTEAFF

J: TRBJ1-4
D: TRBD1
size: -
V: TRBV27
DNA: TGTGCCAGCAGTGACAGGGGGTTTCGGAGTGAAAAACTGTTTTTT
CDR3: CASSDRGFRSEKLFF

J: TRBJ1-2
D: -
size: -
V: TRBV6-5
DNA: TGTGCCAGCACGACGGGGGGCGCAACTAACTATGGCTACACCTTC
CDR3: CASTTGGATNYGYTF

J: TRBJ1-1
D: -
size: -
V: TRBV5-1
DNA: TGCGCCAGCAGCTTGACGGGGATGAACACTGAAGCTTTCTTT
CDR3: CASSLTGMNTEAFF

J: TRBJ1-6
D: TRBD1
size: -
V: TRBV2
DNA: TGTGCCAGCAGTGGAGGGACAGGTTATAATTCACCCCTCCACTTT
CDR3: CASSGGTGYNSPLHF

J: TRBJ1-2
D: TRBD1
size: -
V: TRBV9
DNA: TGTGCCAGCAGCGTAGGCTCAGGGGGGAGCTATGGCTACACCTTC
CDR3: CASSVGSGGSYGYTF

J: TRBJ1-3
D: -
size: -
V: TRBV12-3/TRBV12-4
DNA: TGTGCCAGCAGTCCCCGGGTTAACACCATATATTTT
CDR3: CASSPRVNTIYF

J: TRBJ2-6
D: -
size: few
V: TRBV13
DNA: TGTGCCAGCAGCTTAGATCTCTCTGGGGCCAACGTCCTGACTTTC
CDR3: CASSLDLSGANVLTF

J: TRBJ1-2
D: -
size: -
V: TRBV5-1
DNA: TGCGCCAGCAGCTTCGGGGGAGGGGATGGCTACACCTTC
CDR3: CASSFGGGDGYTF

J: TRBJ2-3
D: TRBD1
size: -
V: TRBV5-1
DNA: TGCGCCAGCAGCCGGGACAGGGGTAGCACAGATACGCAGTATTTT
CDR3: CASSRDRGSTDTQYF

J: TRBJ1-2
D: TRBD1
size: few
V: TRBV29-1
DNA: TGCAGCGTGGGGGGACAGGCTTATGGCTACACCTTC
CDR3: CSVGGQAYGYTF

J: TRBJ2-3
D: TRBD2
size: -
V: TRBV9
DNA: TGTGCCAGCAGCGTAGGGGTGGCGGGGGGAGGCACAGATACGCAGTATTTT
CDR3: CASSVGVAGGGTDTQYF

J: TRBJ1-2
D: TRBD1
size: -
V: TRBV2
DNA: TGTGCCGGTCATACAGGGGTCAATGGCTACACCTTC
CDR3: CAGHTGVNGYTF

J: TRBJ2-5
D: TRBD1
size: -
V: TRBV5-1
DNA: TGCGCCAGCAGGGTCGGGACAGGGACGGGAGAGACCCAGTACTTC
CDR3: CASRVGTGTGETQYF